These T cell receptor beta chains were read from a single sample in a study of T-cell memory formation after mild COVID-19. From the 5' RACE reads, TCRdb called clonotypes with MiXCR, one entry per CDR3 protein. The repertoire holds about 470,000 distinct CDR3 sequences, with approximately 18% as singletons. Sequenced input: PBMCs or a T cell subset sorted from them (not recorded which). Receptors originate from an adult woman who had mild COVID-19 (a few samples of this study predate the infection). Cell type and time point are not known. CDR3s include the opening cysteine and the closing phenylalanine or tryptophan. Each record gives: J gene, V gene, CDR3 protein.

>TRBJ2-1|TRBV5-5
CASSPERGSYNEQFF
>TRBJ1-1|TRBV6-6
CASRGHFDTEAFF
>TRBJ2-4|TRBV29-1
CSVRGLLDIQYF
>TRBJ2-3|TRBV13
CASSIYREPSDTQYF
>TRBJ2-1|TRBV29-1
CSDVRAHSGGNEQFF
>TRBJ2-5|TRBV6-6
CASVLAVQETQYF
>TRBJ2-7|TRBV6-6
CASTKQVNTYEQYF
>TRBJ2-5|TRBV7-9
CASSYWTGIGETQYF
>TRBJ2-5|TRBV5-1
CASSTTGTSGSGETQYF
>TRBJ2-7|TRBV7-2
CASSEDRGSDEQYF
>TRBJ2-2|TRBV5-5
CASSSRLAGVTGELFF
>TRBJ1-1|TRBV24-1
CATSDLSHWNGAFF
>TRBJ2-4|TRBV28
CASSLGSVVLAKNIQYF
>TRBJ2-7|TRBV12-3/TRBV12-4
CASSNDYEQYF
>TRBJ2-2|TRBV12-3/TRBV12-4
CASRRGLAGAYTGELFF
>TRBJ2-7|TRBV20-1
CSASSGRVSEQYF
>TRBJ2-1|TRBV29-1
CSARTSGGSRSYNEQFF
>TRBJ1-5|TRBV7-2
CASSLMGQGGQPQHF
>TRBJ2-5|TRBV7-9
CASSLEGILETQYF
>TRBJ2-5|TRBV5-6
CASSFLGVGQETQYF
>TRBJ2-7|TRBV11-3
CASSLVIFGKRASYEQYF
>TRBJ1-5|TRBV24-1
CATSDGQFNQPQHF